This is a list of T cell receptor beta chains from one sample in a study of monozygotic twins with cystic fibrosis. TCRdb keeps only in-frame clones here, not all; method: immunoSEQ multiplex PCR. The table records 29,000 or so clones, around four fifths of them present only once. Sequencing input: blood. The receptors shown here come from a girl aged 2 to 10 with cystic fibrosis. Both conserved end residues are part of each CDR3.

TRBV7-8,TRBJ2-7,CASSPRTSGNYEQYF
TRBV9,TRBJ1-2,CASSVGTGPRPEITNYGYTF
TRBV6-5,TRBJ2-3,CASSYKEGGTQYF
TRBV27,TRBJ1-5,CASSPVQGLGQPQHF
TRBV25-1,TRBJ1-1,CASSELHQYGANTEAFF
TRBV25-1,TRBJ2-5,CASSEFYDGRGQETQYF
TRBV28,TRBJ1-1,CASSLRQMNTEAFF
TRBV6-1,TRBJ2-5,CASSVIAGGPSGETQYF
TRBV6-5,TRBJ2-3,CASTWSGSTDTQYF
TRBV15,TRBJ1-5,CATSRDDDRINQPQHF
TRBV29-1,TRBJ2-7,CSGQGAGEQYF
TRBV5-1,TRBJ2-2,CASSLMKTRLNTGELFF
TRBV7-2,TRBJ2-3,CASSLIRGLSTDTQYF
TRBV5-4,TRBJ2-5,CASSLDQGPEETQYF
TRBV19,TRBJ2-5,CASSSAEETQYF
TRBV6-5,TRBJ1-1,CASRVGRVTEAFF
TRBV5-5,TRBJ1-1,CASSPWTAGDTEAFF
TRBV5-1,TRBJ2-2,CASKPDSRGTGELFF
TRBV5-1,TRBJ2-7,CASSFCPPGDCTYEQYF
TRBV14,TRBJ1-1,CASSQDWGRTNTEAFF
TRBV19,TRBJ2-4,CASSTGSVTKNIQYF
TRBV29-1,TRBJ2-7,CSVEESGMSSYEQYF
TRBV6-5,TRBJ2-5,CASSYLFKQETQYF
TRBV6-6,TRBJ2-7,CASSYPGTSGRNEQYF